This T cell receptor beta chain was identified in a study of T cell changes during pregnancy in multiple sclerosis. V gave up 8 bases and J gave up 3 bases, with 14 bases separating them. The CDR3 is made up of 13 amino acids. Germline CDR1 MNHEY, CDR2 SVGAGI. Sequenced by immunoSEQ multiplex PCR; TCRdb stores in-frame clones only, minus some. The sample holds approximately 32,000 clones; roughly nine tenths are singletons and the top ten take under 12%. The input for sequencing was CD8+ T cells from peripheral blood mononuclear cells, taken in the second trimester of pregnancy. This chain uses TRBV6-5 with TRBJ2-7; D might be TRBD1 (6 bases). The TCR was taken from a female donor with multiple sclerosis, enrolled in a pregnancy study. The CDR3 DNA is TGTGCCAGCGGGTGGGGGCTTGGCTACGAGCAGTACTTC. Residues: CASGWGLGYEQYF.